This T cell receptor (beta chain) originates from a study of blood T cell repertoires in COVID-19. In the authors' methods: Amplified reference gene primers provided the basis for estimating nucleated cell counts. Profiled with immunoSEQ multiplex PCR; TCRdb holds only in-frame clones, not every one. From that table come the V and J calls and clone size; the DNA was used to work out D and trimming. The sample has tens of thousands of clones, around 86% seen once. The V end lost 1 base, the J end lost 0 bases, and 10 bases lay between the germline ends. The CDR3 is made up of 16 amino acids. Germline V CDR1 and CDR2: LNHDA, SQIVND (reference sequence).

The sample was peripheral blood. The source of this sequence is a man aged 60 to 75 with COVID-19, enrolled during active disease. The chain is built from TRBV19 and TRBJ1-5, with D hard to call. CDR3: CASSIGRGLSNQPQHF. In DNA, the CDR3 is TGTGCCAGTAGTATAGGGCGGGGTCTTAGCAATCAGCCCCAGCATTTT.